This entry describes one T cell receptor beta chain. Antigen specificity is unknown. Germline V CDR1 and CDR2: SNHLY, FYNNEI. The V end was cut by 5 bases, the J end by 2 bases, with 19 bases between. This CDR3 is built from 17 residues. The data were obtained in a study of T cell responses to AZD1222 COVID-19 vaccine. General study findings and limits: Regions 160-218 and 743-854 held dominance among vaccine-associated CD4 TCRs, which spanned spike. Mostly white British, mostly female donors; authors suggested clonal diversity may be underestimated. Nearly half of the spike-specific TCRs reportedly recognize variant regions that carry no mutations. Repertoire collection took place solely once the T cell response had peaked.

Generated by immunoSEQ multiplex PCR, the TCRdb table keeps only in-frame clones and is missing some. The table has about 120,000 clones, about nine tenths seen once. The chain has TRBV2 and TRBJ2-1; D may be TRBD2 (7 bases). The specimen was peripheral blood, collected on day 0 of AZD1222 vaccination. The receptor's source is an adult in good health. Written as DNA, the CDR3 is TGTGCCAGCAGTAAGGGGGGGGCGGGCCGTGCCTACAATGAGCAGTTCTTC. This sequence encodes CASSKGGAGRAYNEQFF.